These 7 T cell receptor beta chains came from one sample sequenced in a study of read filtering for tumor transcriptome and immune sequencing. From 350 to 500 ng of RNA, a library with molecular barcoded alpha/delta and beta/gamma adaptors was made. TCRdb called the reads again in MiXCR, with one record for every CDR3 protein. The table includes around 38,000 distinct CDR3 sequences, roughly 13% detected once. Specimen: a population of CD138-negative cells sorted from bone marrow. The source is a donor aged 40 or older with multiple myeloma.

At least ten counts were recorded for this clonotype. This chain joins TRBV11-3 and TRBJ2-1; either TRBD1 or TRBD2 may fit D (5 bases each). Germline V gene lookup returns CDR1 SGHNT and CDR2 YENEEA. The CDR3 has 16 residues. Trimming removed 1 base at V and 3 bases at J, with 13 bases between. CDR3 coding DNA: TGTGCCAGCAGCTTAGGCCGGGGACCCGTCTACAATGAGCAGTTCTTC. It encodes CASSLGRGPVYNEQFF.

This rearrangement joins TRBV7-8 to TRBJ2-7; unclear D gene. Germline CDR1 and CDR2: SGHVS and FQNEAQ. The CDR3 runs 13 residues. The V and J ends lost 1 base and 8 bases respectively, with 12 bases between them. CDR3 nucleotides: TGTGCCAGCAGCTTAGAAGCAGGTCCAAAGCAGTACTTC. The encoded protein is CASSLEAGPKQYF.

As for this clonotype: With a much larger clone just one base away, this may be a read error. CDR3 in amino acids: CATSGGGYVSVNEQLF. The CDR3 DNA reads TGTGCCACCAGCGGCGGAGGGTATGTTTCGGTCAATGAGCAGCTCTTC. J is TRBJ2-1 and V is TRBV15; perhaps TRBD2 as D (6 bases). This CDR3 is built from 16 residues. CDR1 is LNHNV, CDR2 YYDKDF, per germline (reference sequence).

This clonotype was picked up many times. This rearrangement joins TRBV19 to TRBJ1-5; no reliable D call. There are 14 residues in the CDR3. Germline V lookup: CDR1 LNHDA, CDR2 SQIVND (reference sequence). Trimming pared 5 bases from V and 8 bases from J, leaving 16 bases between. The CDR3 nucleotides read TGTGCCAGTAGTTGGACGGTGGGGATTGAGCCCCAGCATTTT. It encodes CASSWTVGIEPQHF.

This clonotype was observed many times. The chain has TRBV5-8 and TRBJ1-1; TRBD1 might be the D (5 bases). The CDR3 is 14 residues long. CDR1 and CDR2 from the germline V gene are SGHTS and YDEGEE. Trimming pared 4 bases from V and 0 bases from J, leaving 10 bases between. CDR3 in DNA: TGTGCCAGCAGCCTAGGGACGATGAACACTGAAGCTTTCTTT. Translated: CASSLGTMNTEAFF.

The chain has TRBV24-1 and TRBJ2-1, with 13 bases lining up with TRBD2. The V gene's germline CDR1 is KGHDR and CDR2 SFDVKD. This CDR3 contains 14 residues. The V gene end was trimmed by 6 bases and the J gene end by 6 bases; junction bases not matched to a gene: 1. The CDR3 nucleotides are TGTGCCACCAGTCGGACTAGCGGGAGCAATGAGCAGTTCTTC. Its translation is CATSRTSGSNEQFF.

There are many counts of this clonotype. V is TRBV4-1 and J is TRBJ2-1; the match to TRBD1 covers 10 bases. Germline V lookup: CDR1 MGHRA, CDR2 YSYEKL. The CDR3 extends over 16 amino acids. Unmatched junction bases numbered 10, after V lost 7 bases and J lost 4 bases. This CDR3 reads CASTHPDRGRYNEQFF. The DNA for the CDR3 is TGCGCCAGCACCCACCCCGACAGGGGGCGATACAATGAGCAGTTCTTC.